The T cell receptor beta chain described here comes from a study of T cells in tumors after PD-1 blockade. For the study at large: Patients had no prior checkpoint blockade, systemic immunosuppressants, or anti-cancer therapy within 4 weeks. Peripheral blood samples averaged 36,536 unique clonotypes and about 110,000 templates.

Sequencing was performed with immunoSEQ multiplex PCR; in TCRdb, only in-frame clones are kept and a portion is missing. The sample contains about 21,000 clones, over 70% of which appear only once. Study observations and caveats: Some novel exhausted tumor clones appeared in pre-treatment blood, suggesting peripheral recruitment.

This clone was recorded only once. The antigen is undetermined. The CDR3 length is 13 residues. Germline V gives CDR1 MNHEY, CDR2 SVGAGI. The trim removed 5 bases at V and 7 bases at J, leaving 5 bases unmatched. This chain joins TRBV6-5 and TRBJ1-2; 9 bases match TRBD1. The TCR was taken from a human donor with advanced basal cell or squamous cell carcinoma (not recorded which). Here the sequenced sample was PBMCs, taken after anti-PD-1 therapy. The CDR3: CASSKTGGGGYTF. DNA of the CDR3: TGTGCCAGCAGTAAGACAGGGGGTGGTGGCTACACCTTC.